Following are 4 T cell receptor beta chains from one sample sequenced in a study of T cells after yellow fever vaccination. TCRdb reprocessed the 5' RACE reads via MiXCR and lists one record per CDR3 protein. Here the sample spans some 110,000 distinct CDR3 sequences, 8.4% being singletons. Source: CD8+ T cells sorted from PBMCs, taken 45 days after the yellow fever booster vaccination. These receptors originate from a man aged 30 to 45 who received the YFV17D yellow fever vaccine.

The J gene is TRBJ2-1, the V gene TRBV7-9; D is ambiguous. CDR3 length: 13 amino acids. CDR1 and CDR2 (germline): SEHNR, FQNEAQ (reference sequence). The V end lost 5 bases, the J end lost 8 bases, and 13 bases lay between the germline ends. This CDR3 reads CASSPSSSDEQFF. DNA for the CDR3: TGTGCCAGCAGCCCGTCCTCGTCGGATGAGCAGTTCTTC.

V is TRBV7-2 and J is TRBJ2-7; D remains ambiguous. V was pared by 4 bases and J by 4 bases, with 14 bases between. Germline assignment: CDR1 SGHTA and CDR2 FQGNSA. The CDR3 is 14 amino acids. CDR3 sequence (DNA): TGTGCCAGCAGCTCGACACTTCCCCCTTACGAGCAGTACTTC. It is translated as CASSSTLPPYEQYF.

At least ten counts were recorded for this clonotype. The CDR3 loop is CASSLVRSGNEQYF. As DNA, the CDR3 is TGTGCCAGCAGTTTGGTTAGATCCGGAAACGAGCAGTACTTC. The chain recombines TRBV12-3 or TRBV12-4 with TRBJ2-7; unclear D gene. This CDR3 is built from 14 residues. Trimming took 3 bases from V and 5 from J, leaving 14 bases between them.

This clonotype was seen at least ten times. V is TRBV20-1 and J is TRBJ2-3; no clear D gene. The CDR3 runs 16 residues. CDR1 and CDR2 (germline): DFQATT, SNEGSKA (reference sequence). V gave up 4 bases and J gave up 0 bases, with 17 bases separating them. CDR3 residues: CSATGLYRASTDTQYF. In DNA form, the CDR3 reads TGCAGTGCTACCGGTCTCTACCGCGCTAGCACAGATACGCAGTATTTT.